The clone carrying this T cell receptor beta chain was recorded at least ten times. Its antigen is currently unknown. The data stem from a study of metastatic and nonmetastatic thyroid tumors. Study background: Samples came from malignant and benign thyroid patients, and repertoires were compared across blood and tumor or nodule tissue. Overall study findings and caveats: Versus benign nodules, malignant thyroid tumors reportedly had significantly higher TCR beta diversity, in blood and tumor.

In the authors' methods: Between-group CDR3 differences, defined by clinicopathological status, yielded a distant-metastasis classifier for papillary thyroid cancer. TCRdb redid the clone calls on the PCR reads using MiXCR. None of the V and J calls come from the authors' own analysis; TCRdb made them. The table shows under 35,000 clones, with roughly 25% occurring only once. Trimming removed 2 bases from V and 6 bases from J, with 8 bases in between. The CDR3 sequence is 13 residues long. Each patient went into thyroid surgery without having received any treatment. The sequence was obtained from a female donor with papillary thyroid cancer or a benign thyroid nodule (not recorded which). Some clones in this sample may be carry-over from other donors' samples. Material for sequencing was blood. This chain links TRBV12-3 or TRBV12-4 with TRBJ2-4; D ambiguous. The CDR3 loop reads CASSLQVSNIQYF. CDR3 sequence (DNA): TGTGCCAGCAGTTTACAGGTTTCAAACATTCAGTACTTC.